This T cell receptor (beta chain) stems from a study of T cell repertoires in cytomegalovirus infection. About the research overall: Recently identified HLA-C-restricted CMV epitopes were used, and well-studied HLA-B-restricted CMV epitopes were used as well.

TCRdb called the reads again in MiXCR, with one record for every CDR3 protein. The sample yields 340,000 or so distinct CDR3 sequences, approximately 25% seen once. Of note for this clonotype: Its antigen is not known.

Study-wide points: Dominating the ex vivo response were HLA-C-restricted CMV-specific TCR beta clonotypes.

V shed 5 bases, J shed 5 bases, and the junction held 5 bases outside the gene matches. CDR3 length: 14 residues. This specimen consisted of cultured PBMCs, obtained from culture after CMV antigen stimulation. The rearrangement joins TRBV12-3 or TRBV12-4 to TRBJ2-2, with 7 bases that match TRBD2. The sequence came from a human donor in good health (CMV status not recorded). Some clones in this sample may be carry-over from other donors' samples. The CDR3 sequence: CASSTLADTGELFF. As DNA, the CDR3 is TGTGCCAGCAGTACCCTAGCGGATACCGGGGAGCTGTTTTTT.